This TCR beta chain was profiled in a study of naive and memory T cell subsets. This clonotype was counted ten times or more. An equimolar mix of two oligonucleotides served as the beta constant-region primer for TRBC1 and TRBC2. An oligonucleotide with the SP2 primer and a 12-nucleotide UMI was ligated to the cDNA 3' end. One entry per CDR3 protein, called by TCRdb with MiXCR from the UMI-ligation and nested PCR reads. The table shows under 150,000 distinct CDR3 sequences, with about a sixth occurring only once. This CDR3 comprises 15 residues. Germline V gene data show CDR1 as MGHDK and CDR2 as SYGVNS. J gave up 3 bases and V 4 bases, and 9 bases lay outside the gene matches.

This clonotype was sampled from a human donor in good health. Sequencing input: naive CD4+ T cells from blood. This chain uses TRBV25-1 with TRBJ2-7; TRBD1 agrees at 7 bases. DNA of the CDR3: TGTGCCAGCAGTGCCATACAGGGGTCCAACTACGAGCAGTACTTC. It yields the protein CASSAIQGSNYEQYF.